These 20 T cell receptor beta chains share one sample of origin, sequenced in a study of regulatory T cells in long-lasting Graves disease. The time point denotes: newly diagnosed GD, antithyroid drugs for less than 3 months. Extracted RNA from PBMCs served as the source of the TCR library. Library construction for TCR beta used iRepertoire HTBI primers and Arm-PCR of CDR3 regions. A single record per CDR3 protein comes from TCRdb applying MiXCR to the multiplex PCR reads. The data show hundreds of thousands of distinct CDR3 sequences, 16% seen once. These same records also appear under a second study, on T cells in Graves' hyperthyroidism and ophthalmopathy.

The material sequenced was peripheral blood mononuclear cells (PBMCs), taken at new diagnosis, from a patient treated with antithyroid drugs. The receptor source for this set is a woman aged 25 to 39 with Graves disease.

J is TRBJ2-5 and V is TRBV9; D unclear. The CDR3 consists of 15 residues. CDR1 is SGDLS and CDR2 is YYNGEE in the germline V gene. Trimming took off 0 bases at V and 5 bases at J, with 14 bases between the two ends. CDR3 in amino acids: CASSVGAEIGETQYF. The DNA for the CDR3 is TGTGCCAGCAGCGTAGGGGCAGAGATTGGGGAGACCCAGTACTTC.

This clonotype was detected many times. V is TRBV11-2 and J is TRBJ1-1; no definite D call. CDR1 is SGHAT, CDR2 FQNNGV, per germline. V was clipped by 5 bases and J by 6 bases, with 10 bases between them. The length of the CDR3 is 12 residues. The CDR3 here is CASSLERSEAFF. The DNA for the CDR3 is TGTGCCAGCAGCCTGGAACGGTCTGAAGCTTTCTTT.

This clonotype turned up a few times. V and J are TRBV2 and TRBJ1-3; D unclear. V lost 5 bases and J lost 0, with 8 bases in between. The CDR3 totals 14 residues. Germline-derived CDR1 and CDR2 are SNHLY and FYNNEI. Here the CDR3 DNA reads TGTGCCAGCAGTTCGGGGTTCTCTGGAAACACCATATATTTT. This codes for CASSSGFSGNTIYF.

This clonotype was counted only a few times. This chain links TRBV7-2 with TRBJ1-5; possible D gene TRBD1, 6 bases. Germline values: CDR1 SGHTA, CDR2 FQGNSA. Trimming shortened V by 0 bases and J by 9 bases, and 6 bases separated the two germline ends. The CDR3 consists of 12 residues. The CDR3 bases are TGTGCCAGCAGCTTAGCAGGGGGGCCCCAGCATTTT. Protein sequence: CASSLAGGPQHF.

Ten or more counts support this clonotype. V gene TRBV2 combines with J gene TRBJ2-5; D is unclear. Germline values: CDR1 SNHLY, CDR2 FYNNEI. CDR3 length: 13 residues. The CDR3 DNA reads TGTGCTACAGCAGGATCGGTCGGTGAGACCCAGTACTTC. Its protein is CATAGSVGETQYF.

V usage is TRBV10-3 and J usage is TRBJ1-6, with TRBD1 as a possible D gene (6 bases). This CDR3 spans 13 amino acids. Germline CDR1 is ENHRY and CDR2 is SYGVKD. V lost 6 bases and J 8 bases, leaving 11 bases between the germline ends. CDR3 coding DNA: TGTGCCATCAGGTCCCCAGGGGATTCACCCCTCCACTTT. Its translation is CAIRSPGDSPLHF.

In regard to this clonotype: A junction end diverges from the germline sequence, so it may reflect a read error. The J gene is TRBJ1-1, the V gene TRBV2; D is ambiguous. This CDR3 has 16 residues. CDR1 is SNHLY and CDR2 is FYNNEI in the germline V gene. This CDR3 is CTSSEALRPPNTEAFF. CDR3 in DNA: TGTACCAGCAGTGAAGCGCTTAGACCGCCCAACACTGAAGCTTTCTTT.

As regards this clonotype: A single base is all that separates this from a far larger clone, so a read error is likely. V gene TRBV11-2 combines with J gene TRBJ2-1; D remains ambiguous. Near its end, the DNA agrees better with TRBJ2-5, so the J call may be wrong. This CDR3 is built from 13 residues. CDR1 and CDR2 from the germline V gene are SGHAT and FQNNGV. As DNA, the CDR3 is TGTGACAGCAGCCCGACGGTCCAAGAGACCCAGTACTTC. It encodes CDSSPTVQETQYF.

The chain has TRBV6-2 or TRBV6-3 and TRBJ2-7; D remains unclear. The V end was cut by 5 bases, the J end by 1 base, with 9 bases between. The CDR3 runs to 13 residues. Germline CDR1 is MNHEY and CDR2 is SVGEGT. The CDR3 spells CASSAKTSYEQYF. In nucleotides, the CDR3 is TGTGCCAGCAGTGCAAAAACTTCCTACGAGCAGTACTTC.

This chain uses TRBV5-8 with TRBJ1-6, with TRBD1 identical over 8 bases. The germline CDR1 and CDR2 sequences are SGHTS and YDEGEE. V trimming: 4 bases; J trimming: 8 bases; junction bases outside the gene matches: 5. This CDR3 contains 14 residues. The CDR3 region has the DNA TGTGCCAGCAGCCCGGGACAGGTTTATTCACCCCTCCACTTT. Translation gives CASSPGQVYSPLHF.

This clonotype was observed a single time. The CDR3 here is CASSQDPGTKGEQYF. The CDR3 bases are TGTGCCAGCAGCCAAGATCCCGGGACGAAGGGGGAGCAGTACTTC. V and J are TRBV3-1 and TRBJ2-7; the D call may be TRBD1 or TRBD2 (5 bases each). The length of the CDR3 is 15 residues. The germline V gene encodes CDR1 LGHDT and CDR2 YNNKEL (reference sequence). V was shortened by 0 bases and J by 7 bases, with 16 bases between the two germline ends.

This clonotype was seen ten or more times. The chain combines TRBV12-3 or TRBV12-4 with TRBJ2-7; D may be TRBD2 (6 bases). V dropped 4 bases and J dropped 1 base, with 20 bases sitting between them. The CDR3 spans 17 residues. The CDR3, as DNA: TGTGCCAGCAGTTCCGGACTTCGGGTGGGGGGTTCCTACGAGCAGTACTTC. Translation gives CASSSGLRVGGSYEQYF.

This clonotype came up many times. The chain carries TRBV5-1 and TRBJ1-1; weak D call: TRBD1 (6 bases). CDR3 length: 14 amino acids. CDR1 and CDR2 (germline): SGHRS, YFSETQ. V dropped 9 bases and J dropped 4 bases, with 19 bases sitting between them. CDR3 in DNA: TGCGCCACCGTTTCGGGGGGCGGGAGCACTGAAGCTTTCTTT. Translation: CATVSGGGSTEAFF.

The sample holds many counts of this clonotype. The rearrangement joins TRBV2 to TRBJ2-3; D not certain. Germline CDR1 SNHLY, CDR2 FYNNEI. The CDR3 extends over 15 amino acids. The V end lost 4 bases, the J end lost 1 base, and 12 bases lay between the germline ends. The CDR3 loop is CASSAGAGGTDTQYF. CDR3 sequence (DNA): TGTGCCAGCAGTGCCGGCGCCGGAGGCACAGATACGCAGTATTTT.

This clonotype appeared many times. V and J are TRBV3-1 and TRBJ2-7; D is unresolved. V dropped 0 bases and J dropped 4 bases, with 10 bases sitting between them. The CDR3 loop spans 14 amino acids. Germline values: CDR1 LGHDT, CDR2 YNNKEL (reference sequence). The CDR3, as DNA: TGTGCCAGCAGCCAAGAGCCCAGAAGTTACGAGCAGTACTTC. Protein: CASSQEPRSYEQYF.

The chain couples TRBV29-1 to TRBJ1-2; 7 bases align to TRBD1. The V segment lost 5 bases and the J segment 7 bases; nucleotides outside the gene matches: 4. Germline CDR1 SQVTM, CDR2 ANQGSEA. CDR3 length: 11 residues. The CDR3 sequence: CSVRTGGGYTF. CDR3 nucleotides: TGCAGCGTTCGGACAGGCGGTGGCTACACCTTC.

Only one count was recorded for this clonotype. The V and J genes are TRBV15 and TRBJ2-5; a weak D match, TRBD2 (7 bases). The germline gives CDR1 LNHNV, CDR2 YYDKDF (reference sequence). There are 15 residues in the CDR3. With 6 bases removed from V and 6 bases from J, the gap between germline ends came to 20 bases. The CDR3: CATSIPGGEAQTQYF. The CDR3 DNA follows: TGTGCCACCAGTATCCCGGGGGGCGAGGCACAGACCCAGTACTTC.

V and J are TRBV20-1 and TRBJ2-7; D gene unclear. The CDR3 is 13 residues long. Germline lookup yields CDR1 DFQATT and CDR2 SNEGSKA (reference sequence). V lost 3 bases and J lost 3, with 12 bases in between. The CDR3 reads CSASASQLYEQYF. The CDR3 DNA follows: TGCAGTGCTAGTGCCTCTCAGCTCTACGAGCAGTACTTC.

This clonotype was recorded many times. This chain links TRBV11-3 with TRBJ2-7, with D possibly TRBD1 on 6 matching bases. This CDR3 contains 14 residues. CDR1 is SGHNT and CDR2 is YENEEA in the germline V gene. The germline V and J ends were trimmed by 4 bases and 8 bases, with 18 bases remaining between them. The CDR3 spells CASSSDSHRVKQYF. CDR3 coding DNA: TGTGCCAGCAGCTCGGACAGCCACCGGGTCAAGCAGTACTTC.

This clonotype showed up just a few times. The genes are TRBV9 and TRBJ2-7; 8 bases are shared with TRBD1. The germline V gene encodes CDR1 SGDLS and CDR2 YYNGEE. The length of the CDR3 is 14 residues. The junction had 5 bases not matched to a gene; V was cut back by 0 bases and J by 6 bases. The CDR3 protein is CASSVADRVGEQYF. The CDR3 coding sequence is TGTGCCAGCAGCGTAGCGGACAGGGTCGGCGAGCAGTACTTC.